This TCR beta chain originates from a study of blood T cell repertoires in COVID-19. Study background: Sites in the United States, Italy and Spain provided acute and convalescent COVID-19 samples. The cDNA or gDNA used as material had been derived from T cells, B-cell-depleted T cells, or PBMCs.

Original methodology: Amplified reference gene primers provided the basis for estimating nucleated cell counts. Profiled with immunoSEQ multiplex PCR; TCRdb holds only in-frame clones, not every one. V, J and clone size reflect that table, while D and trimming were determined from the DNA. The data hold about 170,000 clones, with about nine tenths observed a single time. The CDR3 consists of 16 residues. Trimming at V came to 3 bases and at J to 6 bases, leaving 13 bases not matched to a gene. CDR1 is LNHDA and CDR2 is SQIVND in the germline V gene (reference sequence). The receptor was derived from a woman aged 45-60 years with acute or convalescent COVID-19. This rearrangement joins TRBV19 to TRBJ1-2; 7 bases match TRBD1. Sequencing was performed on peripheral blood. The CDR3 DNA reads TGTGCCAGTAGTATGTACGACAGGGTGAAAGAGGATGGCTACACCTTC. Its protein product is CASSMYDRVKEDGYTF.